The clone carrying this T cell receptor beta chain appeared a single time. The data derive from a study of blood T cell repertoires in COVID-19. Study context: Specimens from acute and convalescent COVID-19 originated in the United States, Italy and Spain. T cells, B-cell-depleted T cells, or PBMCs supplied cDNA or gDNA.

The assay was immunoSEQ multiplex PCR, and TCRdb's table has in-frame clones only and misses some. The table has about 670,000 clones, 80% to 90% seen once. Per germline, CDR1 PRHDT and CDR2 FYEKMQ (reference sequence). The germline V and J ends were trimmed by 0 bases and 0 bases, with 14 bases remaining between them. This CDR3 has 18 amino acids. This sequence was found in a woman in her late teens or twenties with acute or convalescent COVID-19. The chain joins TRBV13 to TRBJ2-2; weak D call: TRBD2 (5 bases). Sequencing used peripheral blood. CDR3 protein: CASSLGAGIGANTGELFF. The CDR3 DNA reads TGTGCCAGCAGCTTAGGGGCTGGGATCGGGGCGAACACCGGGGAGCTGTTTTTT.